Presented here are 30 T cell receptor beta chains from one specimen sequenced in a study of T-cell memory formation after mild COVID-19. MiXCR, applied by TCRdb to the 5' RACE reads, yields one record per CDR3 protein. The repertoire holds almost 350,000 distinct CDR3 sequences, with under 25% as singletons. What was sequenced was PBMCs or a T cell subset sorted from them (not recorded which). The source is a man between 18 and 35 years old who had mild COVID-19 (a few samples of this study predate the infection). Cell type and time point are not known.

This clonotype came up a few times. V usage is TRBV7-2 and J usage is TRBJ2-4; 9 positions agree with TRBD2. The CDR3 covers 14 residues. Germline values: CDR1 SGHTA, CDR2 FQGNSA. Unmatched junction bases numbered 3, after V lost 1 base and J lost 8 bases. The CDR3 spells CASSLVAGADIQYF. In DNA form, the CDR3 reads TGTGCCAGCAGCTTAGTAGCGGGGGCGGACATTCAGTACTTC.

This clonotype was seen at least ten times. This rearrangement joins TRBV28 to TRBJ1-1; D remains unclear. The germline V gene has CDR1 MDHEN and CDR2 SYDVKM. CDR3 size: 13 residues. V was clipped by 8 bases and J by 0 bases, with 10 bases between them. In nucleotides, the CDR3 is TGTGCCAGCGCCGGTTTGATGAACACTGAAGCTTTCTTT. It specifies CASAGLMNTEAFF.

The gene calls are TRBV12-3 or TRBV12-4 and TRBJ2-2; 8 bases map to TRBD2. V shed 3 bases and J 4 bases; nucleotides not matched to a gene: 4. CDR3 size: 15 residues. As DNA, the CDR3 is TGTGCCAGCAGTTTTAGGCTAGCGGGCACCGGGGAGCTGTTTTTT. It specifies CASSFRLAGTGELFF.

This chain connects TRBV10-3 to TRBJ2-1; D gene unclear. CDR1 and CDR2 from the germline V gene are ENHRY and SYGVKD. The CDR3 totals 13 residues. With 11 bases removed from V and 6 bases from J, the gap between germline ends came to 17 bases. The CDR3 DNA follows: TGTGCCGCAAGGCGTAGGGATGGCAATGAGCAGTTCTTC. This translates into CAARRRDGNEQFF.

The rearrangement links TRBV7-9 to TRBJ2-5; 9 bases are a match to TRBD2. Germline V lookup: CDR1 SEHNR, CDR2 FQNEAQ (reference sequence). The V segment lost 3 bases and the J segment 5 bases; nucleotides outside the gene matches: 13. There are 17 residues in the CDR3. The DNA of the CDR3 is TGTGCCAGCAGCTTTCCCCTTAGCGGGGGCAGTTCGGAGACCCAGTACTTC. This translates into CASSFPLSGGSSETQYF.

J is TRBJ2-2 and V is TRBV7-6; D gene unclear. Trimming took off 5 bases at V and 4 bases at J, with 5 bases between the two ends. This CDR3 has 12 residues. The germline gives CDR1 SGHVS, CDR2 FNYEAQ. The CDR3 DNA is TGTGCCAGCAGCAGGCCCACCGGGGAGCTGTTTTTT. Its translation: CASSRPTGELFF.

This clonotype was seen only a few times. The CDR3 DNA reads TGTGCCAGCAGCTCCACCCCGGACAGTAATCAGCCCCAGCATTTT. Translating gives CASSSTPDSNQPQHF. The chain carries TRBV7-9 and TRBJ1-5, with D perhaps matching TRBD1 (6 bases). Trimming stripped 4 bases from V and 4 bases from J, with 14 bases between. The CDR3 has 15 amino acids. CDR1 and CDR2 from the germline V gene are SEHNR and FQNEAQ (reference sequence). Filled out from reference TRBV7-9 and TRBJ1-5, the complete variable domain reads DTGVSQNPRHKITKRGQNVTFRCDPISEHNRLYWYRQTLGQGPEFLTYFQNEAQLEKSRLLSDRFSAERPKGSFSTLEIQRTEQGDSAMYLCASSSTPDSNQPQHFGDGTRLSIL.

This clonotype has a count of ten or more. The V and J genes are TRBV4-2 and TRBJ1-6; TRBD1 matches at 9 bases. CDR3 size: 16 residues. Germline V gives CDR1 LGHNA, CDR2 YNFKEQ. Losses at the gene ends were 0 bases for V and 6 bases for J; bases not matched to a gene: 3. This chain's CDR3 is CASSQDPGQGNSPLHF. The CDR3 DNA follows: TGTGCCAGCAGCCAAGATCCGGGACAGGGTAATTCACCCCTCCACTTT.

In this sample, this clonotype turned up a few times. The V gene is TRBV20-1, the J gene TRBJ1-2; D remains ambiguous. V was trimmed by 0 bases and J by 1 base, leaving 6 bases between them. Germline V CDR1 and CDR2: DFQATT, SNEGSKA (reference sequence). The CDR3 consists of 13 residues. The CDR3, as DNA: TGCAGTGCTAGAGATGCAGTTAACTATGGCTACACCTTC. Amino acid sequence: CSARDAVNYGYTF.

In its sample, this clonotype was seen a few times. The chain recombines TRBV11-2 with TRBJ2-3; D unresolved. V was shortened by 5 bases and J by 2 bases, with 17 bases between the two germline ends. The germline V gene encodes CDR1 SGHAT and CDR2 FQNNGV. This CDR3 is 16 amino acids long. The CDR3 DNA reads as TGTGCCAGCAGCCTTGGAGTCAGGCTGTCCACAGATACGCAGTATTTT. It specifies CASSLGVRLSTDTQYF.

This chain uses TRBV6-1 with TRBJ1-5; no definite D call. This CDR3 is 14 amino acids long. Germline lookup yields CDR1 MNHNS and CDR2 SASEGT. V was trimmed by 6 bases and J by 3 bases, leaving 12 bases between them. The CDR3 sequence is CASSRVGDNQPQHF. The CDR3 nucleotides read TGTGCCAGCAGCCGTGTTGGGGACAATCAGCCCCAGCATTTT.

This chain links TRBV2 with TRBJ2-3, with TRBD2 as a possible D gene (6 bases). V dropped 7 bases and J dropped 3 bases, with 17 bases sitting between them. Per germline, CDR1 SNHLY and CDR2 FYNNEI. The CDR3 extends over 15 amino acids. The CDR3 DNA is TGTGCCAGCACCGTGGCCCAGGGAGGTACAGATACGCAGTATTTT. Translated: CASTVAQGGTDTQYF.

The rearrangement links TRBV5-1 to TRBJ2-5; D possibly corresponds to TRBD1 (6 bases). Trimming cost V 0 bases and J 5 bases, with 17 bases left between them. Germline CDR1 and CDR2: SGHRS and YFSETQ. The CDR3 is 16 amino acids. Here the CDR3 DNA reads TGCGCCAGCAGCTTGGCTGTGGGGGCCGGCGAGGAGACCCAGTACTTC. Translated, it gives CASSLAVGAGEETQYF. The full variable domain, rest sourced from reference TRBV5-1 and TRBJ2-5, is KAGVTQTPRYLIKTRGQQVTLSCSPISGHRSVSWYQQTPGQGLQFLFEYFSETQRNKGNFPGRFSGRQFSNSRSEMNVSTLELGDSALYLCASSLAVGAGEETQYFGPGTRLLVL.

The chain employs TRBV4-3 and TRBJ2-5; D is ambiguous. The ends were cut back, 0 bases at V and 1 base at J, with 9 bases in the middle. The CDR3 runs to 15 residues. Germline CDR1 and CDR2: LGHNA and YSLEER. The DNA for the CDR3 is TGCGCCAGCAGCCAAGATTTCCCCAGCCAAGAGACCCAGTACTTC. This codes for CASSQDFPSQETQYF.

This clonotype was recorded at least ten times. The CDR3 nucleotides read TGCAGCGGTACCGGGACAGTGAACACTGAAGCTTTCTTT. Translating it yields CSGTGTVNTEAFF. V is TRBV29-1 and J is TRBJ1-1, with 7 bases aligning to TRBD1. The trim removed 7 bases at V and 0 bases at J, leaving 5 bases unmatched. Germline loops: CDR1 SQVTM, CDR2 ANQGSEA. The CDR3 runs to 13 residues. The variable domain in full, with the rest retrieved from reference TRBV29-1 and TRBJ1-1, is SAVISQKPSRDICQRGTSLTIQCQVDSQVTMMFWYRQQPGQSLTLIATANQGSEATYESGFVIDKFPISRPNLTFSTLTVSNMSPEDSSIYLCSGTGTVNTEAFFGQGTRLTVV.

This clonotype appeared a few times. This chain's CDR3 is CASSTHLYRGREAFF. The CDR3 region has the DNA TGTGCCAGCAGTACCCACCTCTACAGGGGGCGAGAAGCTTTCTTT. The chain employs TRBV6-2 or TRBV6-3 and TRBJ1-1, with TRBD1 matching over 9 bases. CDR1 and CDR2 (germline): MNHEY, SVGEGT. The CDR3 is 15 amino acids. J lost 8 bases, V lost 5 bases, and 12 bases had no gene match.

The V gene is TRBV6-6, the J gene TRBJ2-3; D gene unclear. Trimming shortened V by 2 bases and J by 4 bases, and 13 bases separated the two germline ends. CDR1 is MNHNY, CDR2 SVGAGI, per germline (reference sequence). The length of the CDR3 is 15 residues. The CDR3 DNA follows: TGTGCCAGCAGTTACGTAGACAACGGCTCAGATACGCAGTATTTT. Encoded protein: CASSYVDNGSDTQYF.

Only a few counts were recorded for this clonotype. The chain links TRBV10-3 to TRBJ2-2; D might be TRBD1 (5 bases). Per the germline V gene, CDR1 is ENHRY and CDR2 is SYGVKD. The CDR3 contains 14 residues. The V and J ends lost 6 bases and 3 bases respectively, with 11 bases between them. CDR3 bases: TGTGCCATCAGGAGCCAGGGCGACACCGGGGAGCTGTTTTTT. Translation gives CAIRSQGDTGELFF.

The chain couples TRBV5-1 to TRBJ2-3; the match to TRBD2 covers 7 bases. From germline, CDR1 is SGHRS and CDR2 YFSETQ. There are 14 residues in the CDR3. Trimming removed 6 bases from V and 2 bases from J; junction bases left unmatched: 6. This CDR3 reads CASTRGVTTDTQYF. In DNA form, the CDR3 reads TGCGCCAGCACCCGGGGGGTAACCACAGATACGCAGTATTTT.

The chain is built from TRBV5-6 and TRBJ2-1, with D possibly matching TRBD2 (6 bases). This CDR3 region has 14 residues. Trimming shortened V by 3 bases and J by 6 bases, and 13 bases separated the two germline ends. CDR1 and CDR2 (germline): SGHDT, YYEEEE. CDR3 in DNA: TGTGCCAGCAGCTGGCCCGGACTACCCAATGAGCAGTTCTTC. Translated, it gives CASSWPGLPNEQFF. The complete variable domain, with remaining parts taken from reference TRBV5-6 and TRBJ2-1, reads DAGVTQSPTHLIKTRGQQVTLRCSPKSGHDTVSWYQQALGQGPQFIFQYYEEEERQRGNFPDRFSGHQFPNYSSELNVNALLLGDSALYLCASSWPGLPNEQFFGPGTRLTVL.

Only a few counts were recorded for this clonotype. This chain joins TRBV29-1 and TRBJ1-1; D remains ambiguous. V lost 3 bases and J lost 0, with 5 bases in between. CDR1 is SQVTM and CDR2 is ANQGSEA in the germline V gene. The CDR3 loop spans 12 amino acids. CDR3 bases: TGCAGCGTTGAGGTTATGAACACTGAAGCTTTCTTT. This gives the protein CSVEVMNTEAFF.

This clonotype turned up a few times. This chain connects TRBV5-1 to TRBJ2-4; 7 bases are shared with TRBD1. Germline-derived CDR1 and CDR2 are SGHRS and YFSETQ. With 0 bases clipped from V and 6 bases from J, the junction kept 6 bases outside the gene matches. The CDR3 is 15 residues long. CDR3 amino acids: CASSLADREINIQYF. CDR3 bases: TGCGCCAGCAGCTTGGCCGACAGGGAGATAAACATTCAGTACTTC.

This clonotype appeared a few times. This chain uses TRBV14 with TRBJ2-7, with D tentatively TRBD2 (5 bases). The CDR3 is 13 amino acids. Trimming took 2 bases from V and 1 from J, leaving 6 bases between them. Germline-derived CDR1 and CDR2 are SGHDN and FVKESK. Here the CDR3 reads CASSQLASYEQYF. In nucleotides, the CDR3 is TGTGCCAGCAGCCAATTAGCGTCCTACGAGCAGTACTTC.

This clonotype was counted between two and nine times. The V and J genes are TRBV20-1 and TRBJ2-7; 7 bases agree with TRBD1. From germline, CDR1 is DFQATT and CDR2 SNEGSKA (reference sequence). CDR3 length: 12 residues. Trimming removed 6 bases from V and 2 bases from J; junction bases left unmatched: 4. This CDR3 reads CSASGGPYEQYF. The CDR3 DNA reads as TGCAGTGCCTCAGGGGGACCCTACGAGCAGTACTTC.

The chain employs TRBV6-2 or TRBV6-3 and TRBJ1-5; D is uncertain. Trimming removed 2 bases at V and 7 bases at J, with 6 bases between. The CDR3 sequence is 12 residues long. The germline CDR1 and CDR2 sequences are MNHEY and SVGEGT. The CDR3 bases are TGTGCCAGCAGTTACGGGAGGCAGCCCCAGCATTTT. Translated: CASSYGRQPQHF.

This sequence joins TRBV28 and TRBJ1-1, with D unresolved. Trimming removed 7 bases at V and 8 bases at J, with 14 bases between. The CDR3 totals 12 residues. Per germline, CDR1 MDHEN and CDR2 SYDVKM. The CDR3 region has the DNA TGTGCCAGCACCCAAACCAGCCTCGAAGCTTTCTTT. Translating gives CASTQTSLEAFF.

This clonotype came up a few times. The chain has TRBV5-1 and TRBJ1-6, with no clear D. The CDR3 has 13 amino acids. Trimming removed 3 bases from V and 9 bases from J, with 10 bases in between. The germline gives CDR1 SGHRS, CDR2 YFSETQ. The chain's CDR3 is CASSWNAGSPLHF. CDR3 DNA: TGCGCCAGCAGCTGGAATGCAGGTTCACCCCTCCACTTT.

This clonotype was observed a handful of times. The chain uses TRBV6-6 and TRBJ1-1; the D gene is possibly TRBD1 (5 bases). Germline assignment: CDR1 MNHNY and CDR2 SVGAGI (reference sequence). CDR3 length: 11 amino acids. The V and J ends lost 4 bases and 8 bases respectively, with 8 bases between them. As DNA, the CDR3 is TGTGCCAGCAGTTCCGGGGGGGAAGCTTTCTTT. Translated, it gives CASSSGGEAFF.

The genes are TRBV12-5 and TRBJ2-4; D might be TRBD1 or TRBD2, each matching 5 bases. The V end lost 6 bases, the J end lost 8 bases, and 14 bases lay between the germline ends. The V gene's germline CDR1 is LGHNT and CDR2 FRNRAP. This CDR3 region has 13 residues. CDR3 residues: CASGFGAPDIQYF. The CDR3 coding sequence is TGTGCTAGTGGATTCGGGGCTCCGGACATTCAGTACTTC. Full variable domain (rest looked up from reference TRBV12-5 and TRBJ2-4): DARVTQTPRHKVTEMGQEVTMRCQPILGHNTVFWYRQTMMQGLELLAYFRNRAPLDDSGMPKDRFSAEMPDATLATLKIQPSEPRDSAVYFCASGFGAPDIQYFGAGTRLSVL.

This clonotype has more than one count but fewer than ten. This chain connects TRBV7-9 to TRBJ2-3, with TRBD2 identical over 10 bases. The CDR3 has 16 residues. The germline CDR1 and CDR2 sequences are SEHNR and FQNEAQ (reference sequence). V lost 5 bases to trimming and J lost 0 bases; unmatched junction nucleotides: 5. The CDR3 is CASSITSGASTDTQYF. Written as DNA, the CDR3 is TGTGCCAGCAGCATAACTAGCGGGGCTAGCACAGATACGCAGTATTTT.